Each of the 19 T cell receptor beta chains below was sequenced from the same sample in a study of technical replicates of blood from several donors. TCRdb's copy holds only in-frame clones and misses some; the assay was immunoSEQ multiplex PCR. The sample consists of approximately 59,000 clones, 90% to 95% of them appearing once. Sample: PBMCs. The receptors were sampled from a human donor in good health. Some clones in this sample may be carry-over from other donors' samples.

This chain connects TRBV10-1 to TRBJ2-1, with D possibly being TRBD2 (6 bases). From germline, CDR1 is WNHNN and CDR2 SYGVQD (reference sequence). The CDR3 runs 15 residues. V shed 6 bases and J shed 7 bases, with 19 bases lying between them. The DNA for the CDR3 is TGCGCCAGCAGGGGGGGAGCGTTTTGGAGGAATGAGCAGTTCTTC. Amino acid sequence: CASRGGAFWRNEQFF.

The chain recombines TRBV4-1 with TRBJ2-5; weak D call: TRBD2 (7 bases). Per germline, CDR1 MGHRA and CDR2 YSYEKL. The V gene lost 4 bases and the J gene lost 3 bases, with 21 bases spanning the gap. The CDR3 is made up of 17 amino acids. In DNA form, the CDR3 reads TGCGCCAGCAGCCTGTACCCCGGCGGAGGGGGGGAAGAGACCCAGTACTTC. Its translation is CASSLYPGGGGEETQYF.

The chain recombines TRBV6-1 with TRBJ1-5, with 9 positions matching TRBD1. The CDR3 has 14 residues. Germline V lookup: CDR1 MNHNS, CDR2 SASEGT. The junction had 3 bases not matched to a gene; V was cut back by 5 bases and J by 4 bases. The CDR3 here is CASSYGTGNQPQHF. CDR3 DNA: TGTGCCAGCAGTTATGGGACAGGGAATCAGCCCCAGCATTTT.

Written as DNA, the CDR3 is TGTGCCAGCAGCTCACCGGGGATAACTAATGAAAAACTGTTTTTT. Amino acids: CASSSPGITNEKLFF. The chain joins TRBV7-9 to TRBJ1-4, with D unresolved. Trimming removed 4 bases from V and 1 base from J, with 10 bases in between. This CDR3 spans 15 amino acids. From germline, CDR1 is SEHNR and CDR2 FQNEAQ (reference sequence).

For the CDR3, the DNA is TGTGCCAGCAGCCCCCCCGGGACAGCCTACGAGCAGTACTTC. Translation gives CASSPPGTAYEQYF. This sequence joins TRBV14 and TRBJ2-7, with TRBD1 matching over 7 bases. This CDR3 is 14 amino acids long. The germline V gene encodes CDR1 SGHDN and CDR2 FVKESK. The V segment lost 4 bases and the J segment 2 bases; nucleotides outside the gene matches: 5.

V is TRBV4-3 and J is TRBJ2-6; D is perhaps TRBD2 (7 bases). This CDR3 region has 20 residues. V was shortened by 0 bases and J by 0 bases, with 18 bases between the two germline ends. Looked up from germline, CDR1 is LGHNA and CDR2 is YSLEER. The CDR3 coding sequence is TGCGCCAGCAGCCAAGATTGGGGGGGCGCGTGGGGCTCTGGGGCCAACGTCCTGACTTTC. Amino acids: CASSQDWGGAWGSGANVLTF.

The genes are TRBV6-1 and TRBJ2-5, with TRBD1 identical over 10 bases. V shed 4 bases, J shed 0 bases, and the junction held 2 bases outside the gene matches. The CDR3 consists of 15 residues. Germline CDR1 reads MNHNS; CDR2 reads SASEGT. CDR3 nucleotides: TGTGCCAGCAGTGCGGACAGGGGGTACCAAGAGACCCAGTACTTC. Encoded protein: CASSADRGYQETQYF.

V usage is TRBV18 and J usage is TRBJ1-1; D possibly corresponds to TRBD1 (5 bases). This CDR3 has 14 amino acids. Germline V gene sequence: CDR1 KGHSH, CDR2 LQKENI. Trimming pared 2 bases from V and 1 base from J, leaving 8 bases between. The CDR3 is CASSPGQGNTEAFF. The CDR3, as DNA: TGTGCCAGCTCACCAGGGCAGGGGAACACTGAAGCTTTCTTT. The variable domain in full, with the rest retrieved from reference TRBV18 and TRBJ1-1, is NAGVMQNPRHLVRRRGQEARLRCSPMKGHSHVYWYRQLPEEGLKFMVYLQKENIIDESGMPKERFSAEFPKEGPSILRIQQVVRGDSAAYFCASSPGQGNTEAFFGQGTRLTVV.

This chain links TRBV5-1 with TRBJ1-6; D perhaps matches TRBD1 (6 bases). Trimming shortened V by 8 bases and J by 5 bases, and 26 bases separated the two germline ends. This CDR3 has 18 residues. Germline V gene sequence: CDR1 SGHRS, CDR2 YFSETQ. DNA of the CDR3: TGCGCCAGTCCTAAGAGGGGGAGTTTTATCGACGATAATTCACCCCTCCACTTT. Translated, it gives CASPKRGSFIDDNSPLHF.

The V and J genes are TRBV7-9 and TRBJ2-1; 8 bases are a match to TRBD1. The CDR3 length is 14 residues. V lost 5 bases and J lost 8; bases outside the gene matches: 8. From germline, CDR1 is SEHNR and CDR2 FQNEAQ (reference sequence). The CDR3 nucleotides read TGTGCCAGCAGCCAGACCGGACAGGGCGATGAGCAGTTCTTC. This sequence encodes CASSQTGQGDEQFF.

This chain uses TRBV6-5 with TRBJ1-5; 7 nucleotides match TRBD1. This CDR3 spans 15 amino acids. With 7 bases clipped from V and 2 bases from J, the junction kept 8 bases outside the gene matches. Germline V gene sequence: CDR1 MNHEY, CDR2 SVGAGI. CDR3 sequence (DNA): TGTGCCAGCACCGAAGGGGGCGCGGGCAATCAGCCCCAGCATTTT. This gives the protein CASTEGGAGNQPQHF.

This rearrangement joins TRBV2 to TRBJ2-7, with 7 nucleotides matching TRBD2. Germline CDR1 SNHLY, CDR2 FYNNEI. The ends lost 6 bases at V and 3 bases at J; junction bases unmatched: 5. The CDR3 covers 13 residues. The CDR3 DNA is TGTGCCAGCAGCGGGAGCGGGGTCTACGAGCAGTACTTC. Encoded protein: CASSGSGVYEQYF. Combining the CDR3 with reference TRBV2 and TRBJ2-7 gives the whole variable domain EPEVTQTPSHQVTQMGQEVILRCVPISNHLYFYWYRQILGQKVEFLVSFYNNEISEKSEIFDDQFSVERPDGSNFTLKIRSTKLEDSAMYFCASSGSGVYEQYFGPGTRLTVT.

The V gene is TRBV18, the J gene TRBJ2-1; 13 bases are a match to TRBD2. V shed 4 bases, J shed 7 bases, and the junction held 4 bases outside the gene matches. In germline, CDR1 is KGHSH, CDR2 LQKENI. This CDR3 is built from 15 residues. The CDR3 here is CASSQLAGGVNEQFF. In DNA, the CDR3 is TGTGCCAGCTCACAACTAGCGGGAGGGGTTAATGAGCAGTTCTTC. Combining the CDR3 with reference TRBV18 and TRBJ2-1 gives the whole variable domain NAGVMQNPRHLVRRRGQEARLRCSPMKGHSHVYWYRQLPEEGLKFMVYLQKENIIDESGMPKERFSAEFPKEGPSILRIQQVVRGDSAAYFCASSQLAGGVNEQFFGPGTRLTVL.

The gene calls are TRBV27 and TRBJ2-1, with D maybe TRBD2 (6 bases). The V end lost 1 base, the J end lost 9 bases, and 16 bases lay between the germline ends. The CDR3 totals 15 residues. Germline V CDR1 and CDR2: MNHEY, SMNVEV (reference sequence). CDR3 DNA sequence: TGTGCCAGCAGTTTATTAGGGGCGGCCGGGAGTGAGCAGTTCTTC. This gives the protein CASSLLGAAGSEQFF.

This CDR3 is CASTSWENDYGYTF. The DNA of the CDR3 is TGTGCCAGCACCTCCTGGGAGAACGACTATGGCTACACCTTC. The chain combines TRBV4-2 with TRBJ1-2; D is unclear. There are 14 residues in the CDR3. Germline loops: CDR1 LGHNA, CDR2 YNFKEQ. The V and J ends lost 7 bases and 3 bases respectively, with 15 bases between them.

This chain links TRBV9 with TRBJ2-5; 9 nucleotides match TRBD2. The CDR3 covers 17 residues. Germline V gene sequence: CDR1 SGDLS, CDR2 YYNGEE. Unmatched junction bases numbered 12, after V lost 1 base and J lost 5 bases. The CDR3 sequence is CASSVTASGIQGETQYF. The DNA of the CDR3 is TGTGCCAGCAGCGTAACTGCTAGCGGGATACAAGGGGAGACCCAGTACTTC.

The chain is built from TRBV7-2 and TRBJ2-5; D call uncertain. Matching the DNA end better, TRBJ2-7 makes the J call doubtful. The CDR3 spans 14 residues. Germline values: CDR1 SGHTA, CDR2 FQGNSA. The CDR3 DNA is TGTGCCAGCAGCCGAATCTCATCCTCCTACGAGCAGTACTTC. The encoded protein is CASSRISSSYEQYF.

The V call is TRBV6-5, the J call TRBJ1-5; maybe TRBD1 (5 bases). The CDR3 is 14 amino acids. Per the germline V gene, CDR1 is MNHEY and CDR2 is SVGAGI. The V gene lost 8 bases and the J gene lost 0 bases, with 11 bases spanning the gap. This CDR3 is CASSSRGSNQPQHF. CDR3 coding DNA: TGTGCCAGCTCCTCAAGGGGTAGCAATCAGCCCCAGCATTTT.

The chain recombines TRBV30 with TRBJ2-7; 9 bases map to TRBD1. This CDR3 is built from 13 residues. J gave up 6 bases and V 1 base, and 4 bases lay outside the gene matches. CDR1 and CDR2 (germline): GTSNPN, SVGIG (reference sequence). CDR3 region: CAWSAGQGREQYF. CDR3 DNA: TGTGCCTGGAGTGCGGGACAGGGTCGCGAGCAGTACTTC.